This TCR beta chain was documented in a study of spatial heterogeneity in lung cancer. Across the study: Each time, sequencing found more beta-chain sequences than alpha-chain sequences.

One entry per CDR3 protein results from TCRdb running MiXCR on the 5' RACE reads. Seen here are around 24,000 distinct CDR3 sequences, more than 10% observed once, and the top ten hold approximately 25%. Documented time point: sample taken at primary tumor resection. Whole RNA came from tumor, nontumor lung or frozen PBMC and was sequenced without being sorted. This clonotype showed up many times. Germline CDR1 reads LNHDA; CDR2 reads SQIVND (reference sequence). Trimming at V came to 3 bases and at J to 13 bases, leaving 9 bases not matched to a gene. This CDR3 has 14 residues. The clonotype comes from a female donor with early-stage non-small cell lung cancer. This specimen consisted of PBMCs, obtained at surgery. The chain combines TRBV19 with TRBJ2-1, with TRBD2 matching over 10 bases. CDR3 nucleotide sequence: TGTGCCAGTAGTATCCAGCGGGAGGGCCGTACACAGTTCTTC. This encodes CASSIQREGRTQFF.